One sample yielded the 21 T cell receptor beta chains listed below, sequenced in a study of CD8 T cells in ankylosing spondylitis (dated by TCRdb to about 2017). The library was made by 5' RACE. Sequencing was performed on an Illumina HiSeq 2500. The public reads were reprocessed in TCRdb via fastp at Q25 and MiXCR, keeping in-frame beta chains. Rows with a matching CDR3 protein are joined into one entry that keeps the most common DNA and genes. In all, the sample holds some 40,000 distinct CDR3 sequences, and around 10% of those were seen once. Clones ranked in the top ten supply 16% of the sample. Source material: blood, either unsorted or a sorted T cell fraction (not recorded which). The source is a male donor with ankylosing spondylitis or in good health (not recorded which).

This chain connects TRBV6-1 to TRBJ1-1, with 7 bases lining up with TRBD1. Germline CDR1 is MNHNS and CDR2 is SASEGT. Trimming at V came to 6 bases and at J to 7 bases, leaving 11 bases not matched to a gene. CDR3 size: 14 residues. For the CDR3, the DNA is TGTGCCAGCAGATTTACAGGGGATGGGGATGAAGCTTTCTTT. Translated: CASRFTGDGDEAFF.

This clonotype was detected a few times. The chain carries TRBV2 and TRBJ2-2; D may be TRBD1 (6 bases). The CDR3 has 15 residues. V lost 7 bases and J lost 7, with 19 bases in between. Germline assignment: CDR1 SNHLY and CDR2 FYNNEI. The CDR3 region is CASNLFRGMGGELFF. CDR3 sequence (DNA): TGTGCCAGCAATCTTTTCAGGGGAATGGGCGGGGAGCTGTTTTTT. The full variable domain, in which reference TRBV2 and TRBJ2-2 provide the parts outside the CDR3, is EPEVTQTPSHQVTQMGQEVILRCVPISNHLYFYWYRQILGQKVEFLVSFYNNEISEKSEIFDDQFSVERPDGSNFTLKIRSTKLEDSAMYFCASNLFRGMGGELFFGEGSRLTVL.

This clonotype was observed many times. The V and J genes are TRBV7-9 and TRBJ1-2; TRBD1 might be the D (6 bases). V lost 5 bases and J lost 4, with 11 bases in between. CDR3 length: 13 residues. Germline V gene data show CDR1 as SEHNR and CDR2 as FQNEAQ (reference sequence). CDR3 nucleotides: TGTGCCAGCAGCCCCACGACAGGCTATGGCTACACCTTC. Protein product: CASSPTTGYGYTF. Full variable domain (remainder filled in from reference TRBV7-9 and TRBJ1-2): DTGVSQNPRHKITKRGQNVTFRCDPISEHNRLYWYRQTLGQGPEFLTYFQNEAQLEKSRLLSDRFSAERPKGSFSTLEIQRTEQGDSAMYLCASSPTTGYGYTFGSGTRLTVV.

This clonotype has just a few counts. The chain has TRBV28 and TRBJ2-7; D possibly corresponds to TRBD1 (6 bases). This CDR3 region has 14 residues. CDR1 and CDR2 (germline): MDHEN, SYDVKM. Between the trimmed V and J ends, which lost 4 bases and 1 base, there was a span of 11 bases. The CDR3 spells CASSSLQGSYEQYF. The CDR3 DNA reads as TGTGCCAGCAGTTCCCTCCAGGGGTCCTACGAGCAGTACTTC.

This clonotype was found many times. This sequence joins TRBV4-1 and TRBJ1-5; a weak D match, TRBD1 (5 bases). V dropped 4 bases and J dropped 2 bases, with 15 bases sitting between them. The CDR3 consists of 16 residues. Germline values: CDR1 MGHRA, CDR2 YSYEKL. The CDR3 nucleotides read TGCGCCAGCAGCCCTACTGGGGGTAATCGCAATCAGCCCCAGCATTTT. Translating gives CASSPTGGNRNQPQHF.

This clonotype was recorded many times. The chain is built from TRBV9 and TRBJ2-2, with TRBD1 matching over 7 bases. This CDR3 has 15 amino acids. The junction had 2 bases not matched to a gene; V was cut back by 3 bases and J by 0 bases. The V gene's germline CDR1 is SGDLS and CDR2 YYNGEE. CDR3 coding DNA: TGTGCCAGCAGCGGGGGACAGACGAACACCGGGGAGCTGTTTTTT. Translated, it gives CASSGGQTNTGELFF.

This clonotype was counted at least ten times. The V gene is TRBV5-1, the J gene TRBJ1-1; D remains unclear. CDR3 length equals 15 residues. The V end was cut by 1 base, the J end by 1 base, with 11 bases between. CDR1 and CDR2 (germline): SGHRS, YFSETQ. CDR3 residues: CASSLSPESNTEAFF. Here the CDR3 DNA reads TGCGCCAGCAGCTTGTCTCCGGAATCGAACACTGAAGCTTTCTTT.

Ten or more counts support this clonotype. The V gene is TRBV6-1, the J gene TRBJ2-1; 10 bases are shared with TRBD2. V shed 7 bases, J shed 5 bases, and the junction held 17 bases outside the gene matches. The CDR3 contains 18 residues. The germline V gene has CDR1 MNHNS and CDR2 SASEGT. The CDR3 sequence is CASTSQRGGLADNNEQFF. The DNA of the CDR3 is TGTGCCAGCACCTCACAACGGGGCGGACTAGCGGATAACAATGAGCAGTTCTTC.

This clonotype has a count of ten or more. CDR3 residues: CASSLILGNEQFF. Written as DNA, the CDR3 is TGTGCCAGCAGCTTAATTTTAGGCAATGAGCAGTTCTTC. The genes are TRBV7-6 and TRBJ2-1; no definite D call. V was cut by 2 bases and J by 6 bases, with 8 bases left in between. Germline V gene lookup returns CDR1 SGHVS and CDR2 FNYEAQ. The CDR3 loop spans 13 amino acids. The entire variable domain, with the rest obtained from reference TRBV7-6 and TRBJ2-1, is as follows: GAGVSQSPRYKVTKRGQDVALRCDPISGHVSLYWYRQALGQGPEFLTYFNYEAQQDKSGLPNDRFSAERPEGSISTLTIQRTEQRDSAMYRCASSLILGNEQFFGPGTRLTVL.

This clonotype was recorded at least ten times. In DNA form, the CDR3 reads TGTGCCAGCAGCGTAGCGGGACTAGCGGTTTCATTTTCGGATACGCAGTATTTT. This translates into CASSVAGLAVSFSDTQYF. This chain uses TRBV9 with TRBJ2-3; TRBD2 aligns across 11 bases. CDR3 length: 18 amino acids. Trimming at V came to 0 bases and at J to 6 bases, leaving 12 bases not matched to a gene. The germline V gene has CDR1 SGDLS and CDR2 YYNGEE. Full variable domain (remainder filled in from reference TRBV9 and TRBJ2-3): DSGVTQTPKHLITATGQRVTLRCSPRSGDLSVYWYQQSLDQGLQFLIQYYNGEERAKGNILERFSAQQFPDLHSELNLSSLELGDSALYFCASSVAGLAVSFSDTQYFGPGTRLTVL.

This clonotype occurred many times. The chain employs TRBV7-6 and TRBJ2-3, with no clear D. The CDR3 sequence is 15 residues long. Trimming cost V 0 bases and J 5 bases, with 12 bases left between them. Per germline, CDR1 SGHVS and CDR2 FNYEAQ. CDR3 amino acids: CASSLALGYGDTQYF. The CDR3 bases are TGTGCCAGCAGCTTAGCGCTAGGGTATGGAGATACGCAGTATTTT.

This clonotype was seen many times. The chain combines TRBV4-3 with TRBJ2-1; 7 nucleotides agree with TRBD2. This CDR3 has 16 residues. The V and J ends lost 0 bases and 7 bases, in that order; junction bases with no gene match: 9. CDR1 is LGHNA and CDR2 is YSLEER in the germline V gene. The CDR3 here is CASSQDTAGVSNEQFF. Here the CDR3 DNA reads TGCGCCAGCAGCCAAGATACGGCGGGAGTGAGTAATGAGCAGTTCTTC.

This clonotype occurred many times. V is TRBV20-1 and J is TRBJ2-1; D perhaps matches TRBD2 (5 bases). Per the germline V gene, CDR1 is DFQATT and CDR2 is SNEGSKA (reference sequence). The CDR3 consists of 14 residues. V was pared by 0 bases and J by 5 bases, with 11 bases between. The CDR3 sequence is CSAREEGTNNEQFF. The CDR3 DNA reads as TGCAGTGCTAGAGAAGAGGGAACGAACAATGAGCAGTTCTTC.

This clonotype was counted ten times or more. V usage is TRBV29-1 and J usage is TRBJ2-1, with a possible D match to TRBD2 (5 bases). In germline, CDR1 is SQVTM, CDR2 ANQGSEA. This CDR3 spans 16 amino acids. V lost 3 bases and J lost 2, with 17 bases in between. The CDR3 region is CSVEEAGEPAYNEQFF. The CDR3 DNA follows: TGCAGCGTTGAGGAGGCGGGCGAGCCCGCCTACAATGAGCAGTTCTTC.

This clonotype was detected ten times or more. The chain combines TRBV27 with TRBJ1-5; D is unclear. V gave up 3 bases and J gave up 4 bases, with 7 bases separating them. The CDR3 length is 13 residues. CDR1 MNHEY and CDR2 SMNVEV come from the germline V gene (reference sequence). DNA for the CDR3: TGTGCCAGCAGTTTGAGTTGGAATCAGCCCCAGCATTTT. Its protein product is CASSLSWNQPQHF.

This clonotype has at least ten counts. The chain recombines TRBV5-6 with TRBJ2-1; no definite D call. Germline CDR1 is SGHDT and CDR2 is YYEEEE. The germline V and J ends were trimmed by 6 bases and 3 bases, with 25 bases remaining between them. CDR3 length: 18 amino acids. The CDR3 loop reads CASTPLLSTLPFYNEQFF. As DNA, the CDR3 is TGTGCCAGCACCCCTTTACTGAGCACCTTGCCCTTCTACAATGAGCAGTTCTTC.

This clonotype was seen ten or more times. The chain couples TRBV6-1 to TRBJ2-7, with TRBD2 matching over 14 bases. Germline V CDR1 and CDR2: MNHNS, SASEGT. The J segment lost 0 bases and the V segment lost 6 bases, leaving 1 base of the junction unmatched. The CDR3 runs 15 residues. In nucleotides, the CDR3 is TGTGCCAGCAGGGGACTAGCGGGGGACTCCTACGAGCAGTACTTC. Translation gives CASRGLAGDSYEQYF.

This clonotype was detected many times. The chain joins TRBV28 to TRBJ1-1, with a possible D match to TRBD1 (6 bases). Germline V gives CDR1 MDHEN, CDR2 SYDVKM. This CDR3 region has 16 residues. The V gene lost 7 bases and the J gene lost 0 bases, with 18 bases spanning the gap. Here the CDR3 reads CASKLGPGELNTEAFF. The CDR3 DNA reads TGTGCCAGCAAACTAGGGCCAGGGGAATTGAACACTGAAGCTTTCTTT.

This rearrangement joins TRBV4-2 to TRBJ2-7; no firm D call. Germline V gene data show CDR1 as LGHNA and CDR2 as YNFKEQ. This CDR3 is built from 11 residues. V was pared by 1 base and J by 9 bases, with 7 bases between. The CDR3: CASSQGAAQYF. Written as DNA, the CDR3 is TGTGCCAGCAGCCAAGGGGCCGCGCAGTACTTC.

This clonotype was seen repeatedly, ten times or more. Germline and junction disagree at one end, which may indicate a read error. The rearrangement uses TRBV10-3 and TRBJ1-5, with D possibly being TRBD1 (5 bases). This CDR3 is 16 amino acids long. CDR1 is ENHRY and CDR2 is SYGVKD in the germline V gene. Here the CDR3 DNA reads TGTGCCATCAGTGTCAGGGTTGGCCGCCGGAATCGGCCCCAGCATTTT. This translates into CAISVRVGRRNRPQHF.

This clonotype was counted many times. The chain uses TRBV29-1 and TRBJ2-3; 7 bases agree with TRBD1. The CDR3 runs 13 residues. From germline, CDR1 is SQVTM and CDR2 ANQGSEA. Germline trimming cut 8 bases from V and 4 bases from J; bases unmatched to any gene: 9. CDR3 in amino acids: CSSSTGAADTQYF. DNA of the CDR3: TGCAGCTCGTCAACAGGGGCGGCAGATACGCAGTATTTT.